The 26 T cell receptor beta chains given below trace back to one sample, sequenced in a study of response to subunit inactivated influenza vaccine. TCRdb re-called the RT-PCR reads through MiXCR, storing one row per CDR3 protein. Of some 520,000 distinct CDR3 sequences in the sample, more than 15% are singletons; the top ten hold around 3%. This specimen consisted of CD4+ T cells sorted from PBMCs, obtained 23 to 25 months after vaccination. These receptors originate from a man between 50 and 75 years old who received an inactivated influenza vaccine.

V is TRBV4-2 and J is TRBJ1-5, with D perhaps matching TRBD1 (6 bases). The V end was cut by 2 bases, the J end by 0 bases, with 11 bases between. The CDR3 totals 16 residues. Germline V gene lookup returns CDR1 LGHNA and CDR2 YNFKEQ. The CDR3 protein is CASSQRTGNSNQPQHF. The CDR3 DNA reads TGTGCCAGCAGCCAACGAACAGGGAATAGCAATCAGCCCCAGCATTTT.

This clonotype was recorded a few times. The V call is TRBV6-1, the J call TRBJ1-5; 8 nucleotides line up with TRBD1. Trimming removed 6 bases from V and 7 bases from J; junction bases left unmatched: 8. This CDR3 has 14 residues. Germline assignment: CDR1 MNHNS and CDR2 SASEGT. This CDR3 is CASSGQGHRQPQHF. CDR3 DNA sequence: TGTGCCAGCAGCGGACAGGGTCATCGACAGCCCCAGCATTTT.

The chain employs TRBV5-1 and TRBJ2-3; TRBD2 might be the D (5 bases). The germline V gene has CDR1 SGHRS and CDR2 YFSETQ. The CDR3 extends over 14 amino acids. V was shortened by 0 bases and J by 6 bases, with 11 bases between the two germline ends. CDR3 bases: TGCGCCAGCAGCTTGGCTACCCCGGGGGATACGCAGTATTTT. Amino acids: CASSLATPGDTQYF.

V gene TRBV20-1 combines with J gene TRBJ1-1; tentatively, D is TRBD1 (5 bases). The CDR3 has 14 amino acids. V was cut by 3 bases and J by 8 bases, with 19 bases left in between. CDR1 is DFQATT and CDR2 is SNEGSKA in the germline V gene (reference sequence). CDR3 sequence reads: CSASANVRVIEAFF. CDR3 bases: TGCAGTGCTAGTGCAAATGTCAGGGTGATAGAAGCTTTCTTT.

This clonotype was seen more than once but under ten times. The chain is built from TRBV15 and TRBJ1-3, with D hard to call. This CDR3 spans 15 amino acids. Per germline, CDR1 LNHNV and CDR2 YYDKDF (reference sequence). V was clipped by 4 bases and J by 0 bases, with 10 bases between them. The CDR3 DNA is TGTGCCACCAGCAAGGGCAGGTCCTCTGGAAACACCATATATTTT. Its translation: CATSKGRSSGNTIYF.

The genes are TRBV5-1 and TRBJ2-7; D possibly corresponds to TRBD1 (5 bases). Trimming cost V 1 base and J 7 bases, with 9 bases left between them. This CDR3 region has 12 residues. Germline loops: CDR1 SGHRS, CDR2 YFSETQ. CDR3 residues: CASSLQGWEQYF. Written as DNA, the CDR3 is TGCGCCAGCAGCTTGCAGGGTTGGGAGCAGTACTTC. Based on the CDR3 plus reference TRBV5-1 and TRBJ2-7, the full variable domain is KAGVTQTPRYLIKTRGQQVTLSCSPISGHRSVSWYQQTPGQGLQFLFEYFSETQRNKGNFPGRFSGRQFSNSRSEMNVSTLELGDSALYLCASSLQGWEQYFGPGTRLTVT.

This clonotype occurred a few times. The V gene is TRBV12-3 or TRBV12-4, the J gene TRBJ2-5; D perhaps matches TRBD2 (5 bases). The V and J ends lost 6 bases and 2 bases respectively, with 13 bases between them. This CDR3 is built from 14 residues. CDR3 in DNA: TGTGCCAGCAGCCAACTGACGGGACAAGAGACCCAGTACTTC. Translated, it gives CASSQLTGQETQYF.

This chain links TRBV10-3 with TRBJ2-2; D unclear. V shed 4 bases and J shed 3 bases, with 6 bases lying between them. Germline CDR1 is ENHRY and CDR2 is SYGVKD. The CDR3 is 13 amino acids. The CDR3 reads CAISGMDTGELFF. CDR3 coding DNA: TGTGCCATCAGTGGGATGGACACCGGGGAGCTGTTTTTT.

V usage is TRBV28 and J usage is TRBJ2-6; the D gene is possibly TRBD2 (5 bases). CDR1 MDHEN and CDR2 SYDVKM come from the germline V gene. The CDR3 consists of 15 residues. Trimming left V 6 bases short and J 2 bases short, with 11 bases between. The CDR3 loop is CASSNLRAGANVLTF. DNA for the CDR3: TGTGCCAGCAGCAATCTGCGGGCTGGGGCCAACGTCCTGACTTTC.

The V call is TRBV4-3, the J call TRBJ2-7, with TRBD1 as a possible D gene (5 bases). The CDR3 is made up of 13 amino acids. Trimming took 3 bases from V and 5 from J, leaving 11 bases between them. CDR1 and CDR2 from the germline V gene are LGHNA and YSLEER. As DNA, the CDR3 is TGCGCCAGCAGCCATCAGGGTGCCCACGAGCAGTACTTC. Encoded protein: CASSHQGAHEQYF.

This clonotype was counted a few times. The chain combines TRBV20-1 with TRBJ2-7; 7 nucleotides align to TRBD1. Germline V gene lookup returns CDR1 DFQATT and CDR2 SNEGSKA (reference sequence). The CDR3 is 15 residues long. J lost 2 bases, V lost 1 base, and 8 bases had no gene match. The CDR3 DNA follows: TGCAGTGCTAGAGTTGAACAGGGGATCCCCTACGAGCAGTACTTC. Translation gives CSARVEQGIPYEQYF.

V usage is TRBV9 and J usage is TRBJ1-1, with D possibly matching TRBD1 (5 bases). Germline-derived CDR1 and CDR2 are SGDLS and YYNGEE. Trimming pared 0 bases from V and 4 bases from J, leaving 10 bases between. The CDR3 covers 14 residues. The CDR3: CASSVVSRVTEAFF. CDR3 coding DNA: TGTGCCAGCAGCGTAGTAAGCAGGGTCACTGAAGCTTTCTTT.

This clonotype was picked up many times. The J gene is TRBJ2-2, the V gene TRBV7-9; TRBD2 matches at 8 bases. The trim removed 5 bases at V and 4 bases at J, leaving 9 bases unmatched. CDR1 SEHNR and CDR2 FQNEAQ come from the germline V gene (reference sequence). CDR3 length equals 16 residues. As DNA, the CDR3 is TGTGCCAGCAGCCGGGGACTAGTTAAAGGCACCGGGGAGCTGTTTTTT. It is translated as CASSRGLVKGTGELFF.

The chain couples TRBV12-3 or TRBV12-4 to TRBJ1-1, with D uncertain. This CDR3 has 12 residues. Trimming removed 6 bases at V and 8 bases at J, with 13 bases between. In DNA, the CDR3 is TGTGCCAGCAGCGTCAGTAGTTTCGAAGCTTTCTTT. This translates into CASSVSSFEAFF.

This clonotype was found many times. V and J are TRBV4-2 and TRBJ2-7; the match to TRBD2 covers 7 bases. There are 15 residues in the CDR3. Looked up from germline, CDR1 is LGHNA and CDR2 is YNFKEQ. The trim removed 4 bases at V and 6 bases at J, leaving 12 bases unmatched. CDR3 DNA: TGTGCCAGCAGCCCTAGGCGCGGGGGTATGTTCGAGCAGTACTTC. It specifies CASSPRRGGMFEQYF.

In its sample, this clonotype was seen a few times. This chain links TRBV20-1 with TRBJ1-1; D uncertain. The CDR3 spans 13 residues. The V end lost 0 bases, the J end lost 3 bases, and 8 bases lay between the germline ends. The germline V gene has CDR1 DFQATT and CDR2 SNEGSKA (reference sequence). The CDR3 coding sequence is TGCAGTGCTAGAGATCCGAGCTACACTGAAGCTTTCTTT. Residues: CSARDPSYTEAFF.

This clonotype was seen only once. A much larger clone lies a single base off, so this may be a read error. V and J are TRBV7-9 and TRBJ2-7; D may match TRBD1 or TRBD2 (5 bases each). This CDR3 is 14 amino acids long. Germline lookup yields CDR1 SEHNR and CDR2 FQNEAQ (reference sequence). Written as DNA, the CDR3 is TGTCCCAGCACGCCCGGGACCGGGCCCTACGAGCAGTACTTC. Amino acid sequence: CPSTPGTGPYEQYF.

This clonotype was detected only a few times. CDR3 coding DNA: TGTGCCAGCAGCAACAGGGTAACTGGAAACACCATATATTTT. It yields the protein CASSNRVTGNTIYF. V gene TRBV12-3 or TRBV12-4 combines with J gene TRBJ1-3; D may be TRBD1 (6 bases). Trimming took 6 bases from V and 2 from J, leaving 11 bases between them. This CDR3 comprises 14 residues.

The gene calls are TRBV11-2 and TRBJ1-6; D perhaps matches TRBD1 (5 bases). Germline CDR1 reads SGHAT; CDR2 reads FQNNGV. V was pared by 5 bases and J by 9 bases, with 23 bases between. The CDR3 runs to 17 residues. DNA of the CDR3: TGTGCCAGCAGCACCCTGATAGGGACTTCCGCCCCTTCACCCCTCCACTTT. Encoded protein: CASSTLIGTSAPSPLHF.

This clonotype was observed a handful of times. The rearrangement uses TRBV25-1 and TRBJ2-2; 11 bases align to TRBD2. The CDR3 is made up of 17 amino acids. V dropped 3 bases and J dropped 5; count of bases not matched to a gene: 8. Germline CDR1 MGHDK, CDR2 SYGVNS. The CDR3 here is CASSDGLAGGRTGELFF. CDR3 bases: TGTGCCAGCAGTGATGGTCTAGCGGGGGGCAGAACCGGGGAGCTGTTTTTT.

The chain recombines TRBV20-1 with TRBJ1-1; D remains unclear. The germline V gene encodes CDR1 DFQATT and CDR2 SNEGSKA (reference sequence). Trimming shortened V by 5 bases and J by 6 bases, and 10 bases separated the two germline ends. CDR3 length equals 11 residues. CDR3 in DNA: TGCAGTGCTGGCCCCGCGGCTGAAGCTTTCTTT. This translates into CSAGPAAEAFF.

This clonotype appeared many times. The J gene is TRBJ2-2, the V gene TRBV14, with a possible D match to TRBD1 (6 bases). With 4 bases removed from V and 5 bases from J, the gap between germline ends came to 11 bases. The CDR3 is 14 amino acids. CDR1 is SGHDN and CDR2 is FVKESK in the germline V gene. CDR3 loop: CASSLRTGTGELFF. In nucleotides, the CDR3 is TGTGCCAGCAGCCTCCGTACAGGGACCGGGGAGCTGTTTTTT. Using reference TRBV14 and TRBJ2-2 for the parts outside the CDR3, the full variable domain is EAGVTQFPSHSVIEKGQTVTLRCDPISGHDNLYWYRRVMGKEIKFLLHFVKESKQDESGMPNNRFLAERTGGTYSTLKVQPAELEDSGVYFCASSLRTGTGELFFGEGSRLTVL.

J is TRBJ2-2 and V is TRBV7-2; 12 positions match TRBD1. Trimming removed 4 bases from V and 7 bases from J; junction bases left unmatched: 7. The CDR3 is 16 residues long. Germline V gene sequence: CDR1 SGHTA, CDR2 FQGNSA. The CDR3 loop reads CASSSGQGAMVGELFF. Written as DNA, the CDR3 is TGTGCCAGCAGCTCGGGACAGGGGGCGATGGTCGGGGAGCTGTTTTTT.

This clonotype was detected only a few times. The V gene is TRBV11-1, the J gene TRBJ2-2; D assignment may be TRBD1 or TRBD2 (5 bases each). This CDR3 contains 15 residues. Trimming left V 5 bases short and J 2 bases short, with 12 bases between. CDR1 is SGHAT, CDR2 FQDESV, per germline (reference sequence). CDR3 nucleotides: TGTGCCAGCAGCGCGTACCGGGGCAACACCGGGGAGCTGTTTTTT. Amino acid sequence: CASSAYRGNTGELFF.

In its sample, this clonotype was seen a few times. V usage is TRBV21-1 and J usage is TRBJ2-3; the D call TRBD1 from the table was never checked on the DNA. TRBV21-1 is an annotated pseudogene. This CDR3 contains 15 residues. In nucleotides, the CDR3 is TGTGCCAGCAGCAAGAGTAGGGGGCCCGGCGATACGCAGTATTTT. It encodes CASSKSRGPGDTQYF.

J is TRBJ2-1 and V is TRBV6-1; 8 bases line up with TRBD1. This CDR3 comprises 15 residues. V was pared by 7 bases and J by 5 bases, with 10 bases of the junction left unmatched. CDR1 MNHNS and CDR2 SASEGT come from the germline V gene. The CDR3 sequence is CASINGQGADNEQFF. As DNA, the CDR3 is TGTGCCAGCATCAACGGGCAGGGGGCGGACAATGAGCAGTTCTTC.